Detailed here is one T cell receptor (beta chain). Enrolment of Seattle patients took place during active infection, and they were followed longitudinally. This CDR3 has 15 amino acids. V was trimmed by 4 bases and J by 4 bases, leaving 14 bases between them. The germline V gene encodes CDR1 MGHRA and CDR2 YSYEKL. TCRdb's copy holds only in-frame clones and misses some; the assay was immunoSEQ multiplex PCR. The table has 250,000 to 400,000 clones, roughly nine tenths seen once. The sample comes from a study of blood T cell repertoires in COVID-19. The chain has TRBV4-1 and TRBJ1-5; D remains ambiguous. Material: peripheral blood. This TCR was recovered from a woman younger than 45 with COVID-19, enrolled during active disease. CDR3 sequence: CASSPEMAGNQPQHF. CDR3 sequence (DNA): TGCGCCAGCAGCCCAGAAATGGCGGGAAATCAGCCCCAGCATTTT.